This T cell receptor (beta chain) was documented in a study of T cells in Graves' hyperthyroidism and ophthalmopathy. Findings and caveats of the study: Through a model of 13 V-J features, ophthalmopathy was separated from stable hyperthyroidism. The model anticipated ophthalmopathy a median around six months pre-onset.

Amplified regions were TCR beta CDR3 sequences from RNA transcripts. The TCR CDR3 was amplified in a first-round RT-PCR using the HTBI primer set. TCRdb redid the calling of the multiplex PCR reads with MiXCR, one entry per CDR3 protein. The sample gives more than 300,000 distinct CDR3 sequences, about 18% of which show up once; around two fifths is in the top ten. Patients affected by ophthalmopathy presented a Clinical Activity Score of at least 3, a NOSPECS grade of at least 4, and disease duration below 3 months. Patients with uncontrolled infections, other autoimmune diseases, pregnancy or lactation were excluded. This clonotype appeared many times. No antigen is known for it. This CDR3 spans 11 amino acids. V shed 3 bases and J shed 6 bases, with 3 bases lying between them. From germline, CDR1 is LGHNT and CDR2 FRNRAP.

The sequenced material came from blood. The clonotype originates from a man younger than 35 with Graves' ophthalmopathy. J is TRBJ1-5 and V is TRBV12-5; D unclear. The CDR3 here is CASGFSQPQHF. The CDR3, as DNA: TGTGCTAGTGGTTTTAGTCAGCCCCAGCATTTT.